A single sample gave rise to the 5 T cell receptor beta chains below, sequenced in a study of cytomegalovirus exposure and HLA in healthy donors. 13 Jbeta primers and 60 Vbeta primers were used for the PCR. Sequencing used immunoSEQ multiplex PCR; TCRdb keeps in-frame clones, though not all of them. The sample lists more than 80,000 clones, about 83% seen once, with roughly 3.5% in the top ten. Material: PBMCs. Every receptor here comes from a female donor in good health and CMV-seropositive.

The CDR3 here is CASSETSGQGSYEQYF. In DNA, the CDR3 is TGTGCCAGCAGTGAAACCTCAGGACAGGGAAGTTACGAGCAGTACTTC. J is TRBJ2-5 and V is TRBV6-1; 8 nucleotides match TRBD1. The better agreement between TRBJ2-7 and the DNA end casts doubt on the J call. The CDR3 extends over 16 amino acids. From germline, CDR1 is MNHNS and CDR2 SASEGT.

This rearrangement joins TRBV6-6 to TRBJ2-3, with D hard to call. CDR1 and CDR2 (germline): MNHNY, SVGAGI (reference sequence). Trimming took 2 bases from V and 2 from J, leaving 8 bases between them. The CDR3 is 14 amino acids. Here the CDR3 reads CASSYNRVTDTQYF. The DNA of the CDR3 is TGTGCCAGCAGTTACAACCGGGTCACAGATACGCAGTATTTT.

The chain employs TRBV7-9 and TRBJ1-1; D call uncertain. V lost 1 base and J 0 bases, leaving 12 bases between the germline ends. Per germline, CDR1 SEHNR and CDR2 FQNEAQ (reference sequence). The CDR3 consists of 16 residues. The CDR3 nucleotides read TGTGCCAGCAGCTTAGTATCATGGCTCATGAACACTGAAGCTTTCTTT. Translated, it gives CASSLVSWLMNTEAFF.

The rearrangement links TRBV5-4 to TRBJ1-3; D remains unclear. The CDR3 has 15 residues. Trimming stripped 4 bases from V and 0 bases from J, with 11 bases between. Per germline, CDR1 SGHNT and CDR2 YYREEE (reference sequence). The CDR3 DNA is TGTGCCAGCAGCCCCGGACTCCGCTCTGGAAACACCATATATTTT. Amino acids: CASSPGLRSGNTIYF. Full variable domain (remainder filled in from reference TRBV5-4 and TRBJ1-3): ETGVTQSPTHLIKTRGQQVTLRCSSQSGHNTVSWYQQALGQGPQFIFQYYREEENGRGNFPPRFSGLQFPNYSSELNVNALELDDSALYLCASSPGLRSGNTIYFGEGSWLTVV.

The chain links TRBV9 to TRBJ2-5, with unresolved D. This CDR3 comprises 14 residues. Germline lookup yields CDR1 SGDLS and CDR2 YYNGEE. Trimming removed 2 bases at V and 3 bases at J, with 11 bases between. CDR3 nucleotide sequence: TGTGCCAGCAGCGTCGTCCCGGTCGAAGAGACCCAGTACTTC. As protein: CASSVVPVEETQYF.